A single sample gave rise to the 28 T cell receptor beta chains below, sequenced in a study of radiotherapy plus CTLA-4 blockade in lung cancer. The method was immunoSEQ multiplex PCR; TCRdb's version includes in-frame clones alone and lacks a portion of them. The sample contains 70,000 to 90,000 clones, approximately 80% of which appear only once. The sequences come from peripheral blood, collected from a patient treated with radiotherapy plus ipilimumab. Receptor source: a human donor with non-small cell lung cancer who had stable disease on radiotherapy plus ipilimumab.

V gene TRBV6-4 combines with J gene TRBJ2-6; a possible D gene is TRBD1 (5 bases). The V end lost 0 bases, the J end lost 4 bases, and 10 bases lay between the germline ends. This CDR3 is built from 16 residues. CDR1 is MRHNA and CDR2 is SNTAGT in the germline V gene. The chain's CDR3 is CASSDSPGSGANVLTF. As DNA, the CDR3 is TGTGCCAGCAGTGACTCGCCAGGGTCCGGGGCCAACGTCCTGACTTTC.

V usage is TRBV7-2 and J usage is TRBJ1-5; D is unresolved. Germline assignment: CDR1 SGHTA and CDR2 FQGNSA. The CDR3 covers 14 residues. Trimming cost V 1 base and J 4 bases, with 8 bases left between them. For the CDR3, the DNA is TGTGCCAGCAGCTTAGGTATAAGGAATCAGCCCCAGCATTTT. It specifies CASSLGIRNQPQHF.

The CDR3 region is CASSYDRGGPEQYF. In DNA, the CDR3 is TGTGCCAGCAGTTACGACAGGGGGGGTCCCGAGCAGTACTTC. This chain uses TRBV6-6 with TRBJ2-7; 9 bases match TRBD1. V was clipped by 2 bases and J by 6 bases; unmatched bases: 5. Per the germline V gene, CDR1 is MNHNY and CDR2 is SVGAGI (reference sequence). This CDR3 is 14 amino acids long.

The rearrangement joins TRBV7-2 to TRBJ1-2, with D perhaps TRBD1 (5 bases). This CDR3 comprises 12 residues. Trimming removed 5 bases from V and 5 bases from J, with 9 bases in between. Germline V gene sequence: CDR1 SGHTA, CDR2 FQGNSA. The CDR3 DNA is TGTGCCAGCAGCCCGGGACTTTATGGCTACACCTTC. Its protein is CASSPGLYGYTF. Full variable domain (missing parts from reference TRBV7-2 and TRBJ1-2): GAGVSQSPSNKVTEKGKDVELRCDPISGHTALYWYRQSLGQGLEFLIYFQGNSAPDKSGLPSDRFSAERTGGSVSTLTIQRTQQEDSAVYLCASSPGLYGYTFGSGTRLTVV.

CDR3 coding DNA: TGTGCCAGCAGCCTACAGGGGGCAAGCTATGGCTACACCTTC. Protein sequence: CASSLQGASYGYTF. J is TRBJ1-2 and V is TRBV2; 9 nucleotides align to TRBD1. V shed 6 bases, J shed 4 bases, and the junction held 6 bases outside the gene matches. This CDR3 contains 14 residues. Germline lookup yields CDR1 SNHLY and CDR2 FYNNEI.

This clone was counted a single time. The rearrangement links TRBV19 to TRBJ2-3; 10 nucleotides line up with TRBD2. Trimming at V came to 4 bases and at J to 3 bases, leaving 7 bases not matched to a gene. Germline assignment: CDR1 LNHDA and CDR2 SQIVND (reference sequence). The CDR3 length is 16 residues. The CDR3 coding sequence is TGTGCCAGTAGTACCGCTAGCGGGAGAGGAACAGATACGCAGTATTTT. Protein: CASSTASGRGTDTQYF.

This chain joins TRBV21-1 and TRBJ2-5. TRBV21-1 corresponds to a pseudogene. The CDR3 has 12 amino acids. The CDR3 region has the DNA TGTGCCAGCAGCAAAGCGGAAGAGACCCAGTACTTC. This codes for CASSKAEETQYF.

CDR3 residues: CASSLGPEQYF. For the CDR3, the DNA is TGTGCCAGCAGCTTAGGACCCGAGCAGTACTTC. V usage is TRBV7-9 and J usage is TRBJ2-7; unclear D gene. Germline values: CDR1 SEHNR, CDR2 FQNEAQ (reference sequence). The germline V and J ends were trimmed by 1 base and 6 bases, with 4 bases remaining between them. This CDR3 is built from 11 residues. Combining the CDR3 with reference TRBV7-9 and TRBJ2-7 gives the whole variable domain DTGVSQNPRHKITKRGQNVTFRCDPISEHNRLYWYRQTLGQGPEFLTYFQNEAQLEKSRLLSDRFSAERPKGSFSTLEIQRTEQGDSAMYLCASSLGPEQYFGPGTRLTVT.

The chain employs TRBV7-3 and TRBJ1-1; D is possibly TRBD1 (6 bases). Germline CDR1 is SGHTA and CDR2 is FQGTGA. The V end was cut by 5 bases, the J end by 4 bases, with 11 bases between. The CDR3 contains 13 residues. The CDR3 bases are TGTGCCAGCAGCGAGGGGGGGCCCACTGAAGCTTTCTTT. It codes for CASSEGGPTEAFF.

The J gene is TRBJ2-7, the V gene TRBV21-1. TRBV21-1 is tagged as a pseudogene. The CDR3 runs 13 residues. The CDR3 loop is CASSGRERDEQYF. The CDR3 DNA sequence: TGTGCCAGCAGCGGTCGTGAAAGGGACGAGCAGTACTTC.

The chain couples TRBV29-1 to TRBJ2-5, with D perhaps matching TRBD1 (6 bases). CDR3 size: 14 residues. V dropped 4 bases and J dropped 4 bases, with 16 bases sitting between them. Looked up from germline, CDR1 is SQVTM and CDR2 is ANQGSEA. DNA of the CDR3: TGCAGCGTTGGGACGGCAGGGGTGGGAGAGACCCAGTACTTC. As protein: CSVGTAGVGETQYF.

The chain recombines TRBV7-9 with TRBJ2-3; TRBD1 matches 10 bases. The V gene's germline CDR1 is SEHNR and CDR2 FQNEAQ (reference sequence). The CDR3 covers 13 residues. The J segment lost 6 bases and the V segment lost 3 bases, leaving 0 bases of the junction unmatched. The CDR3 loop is CASSLDRGDTQYF. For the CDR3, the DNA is TGTGCCAGCAGCTTGGACAGGGGGGATACGCAGTATTTT.

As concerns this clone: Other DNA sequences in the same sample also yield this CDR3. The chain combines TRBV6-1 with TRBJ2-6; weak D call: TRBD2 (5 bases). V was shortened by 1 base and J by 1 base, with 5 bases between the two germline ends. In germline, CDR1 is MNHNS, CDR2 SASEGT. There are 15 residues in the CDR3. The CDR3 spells CASSEGGSGANVLTF. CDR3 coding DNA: TGTGCCAGCAGTGAAGGAGGGTCTGGGGCCAACGTCCTGACTTTC.

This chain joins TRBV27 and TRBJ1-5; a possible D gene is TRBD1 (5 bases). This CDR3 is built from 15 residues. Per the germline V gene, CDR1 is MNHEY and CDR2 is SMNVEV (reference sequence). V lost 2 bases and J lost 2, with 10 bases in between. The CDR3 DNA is TGTGCCAGCAGTTTAAGGGAAGGGGGCAATCAGCCCCAGCATTTT. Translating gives CASSLREGGNQPQHF.

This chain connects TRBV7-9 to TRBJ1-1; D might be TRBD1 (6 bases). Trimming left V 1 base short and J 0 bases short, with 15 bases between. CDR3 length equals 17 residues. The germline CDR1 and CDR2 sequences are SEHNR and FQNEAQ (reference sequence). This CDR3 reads CASSLGPEGTLNTEAFF. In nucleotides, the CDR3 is TGTGCCAGCAGCTTAGGTCCCGAGGGGACACTGAACACTGAAGCTTTCTTT.

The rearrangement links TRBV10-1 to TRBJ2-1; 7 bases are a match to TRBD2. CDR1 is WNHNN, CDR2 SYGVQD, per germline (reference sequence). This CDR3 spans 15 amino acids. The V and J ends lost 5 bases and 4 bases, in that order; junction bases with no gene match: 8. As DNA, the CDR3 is TGCGCCAGCAGTTCCGTAGCGGGTCTTTACAATGAGCAGTTCTTC. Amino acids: CASSSVAGLYNEQFF.

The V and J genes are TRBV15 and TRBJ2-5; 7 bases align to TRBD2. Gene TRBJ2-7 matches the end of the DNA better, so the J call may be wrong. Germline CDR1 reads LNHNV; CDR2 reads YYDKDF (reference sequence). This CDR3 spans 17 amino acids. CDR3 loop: CATSRVVGGGDGYEQYF. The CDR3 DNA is TGTGCCACCAGCAGAGTCGTCGGGGGAGGGGATGGTTACGAGCAGTACTTC.

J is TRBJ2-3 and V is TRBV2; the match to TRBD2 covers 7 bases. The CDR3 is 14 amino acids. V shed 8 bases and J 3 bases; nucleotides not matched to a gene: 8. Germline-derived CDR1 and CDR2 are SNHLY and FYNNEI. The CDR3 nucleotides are TGTGCCAGCGGCCGGGGGGTGATTACAGATACGCAGTATTTT. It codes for CASGRGVITDTQYF.

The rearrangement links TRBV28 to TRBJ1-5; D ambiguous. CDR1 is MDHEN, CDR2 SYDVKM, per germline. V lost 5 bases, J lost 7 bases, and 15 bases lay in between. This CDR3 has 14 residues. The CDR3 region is CASSRPPLGQPQHF. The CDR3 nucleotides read TGTGCCAGCAGTCGCCCCCCGTTGGGGCAGCCCCAGCATTTT.

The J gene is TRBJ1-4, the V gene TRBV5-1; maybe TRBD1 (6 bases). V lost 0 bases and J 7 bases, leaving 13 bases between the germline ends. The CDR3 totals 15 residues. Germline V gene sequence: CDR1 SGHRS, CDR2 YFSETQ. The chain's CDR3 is CASSLDNRVAEKLFF. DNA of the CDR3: TGCGCCAGCAGCTTGGACAACAGGGTGGCTGAAAAACTGTTTTTT.

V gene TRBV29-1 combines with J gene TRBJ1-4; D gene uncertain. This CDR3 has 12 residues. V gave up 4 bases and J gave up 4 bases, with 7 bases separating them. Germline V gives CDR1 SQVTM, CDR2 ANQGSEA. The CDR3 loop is CSVGYGNEKLFF. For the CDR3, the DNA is TGCAGCGTTGGTTACGGTAATGAAAAACTGTTTTTT.

CDR3 DNA sequence: TGTGCCAGCAGTTCCAGGATCAGGGGTCGTGCTGGAAACACCATATATTTT. It translates to CASSSRIRGRAGNTIYF. J is TRBJ1-3 and V is TRBV27, with D possibly TRBD1 on 6 matching bases. Looked up from germline, CDR1 is MNHEY and CDR2 is SMNVEV (reference sequence). The CDR3 consists of 17 residues. Trimming took off 4 bases at V and 2 bases at J, with 18 bases between the two ends.

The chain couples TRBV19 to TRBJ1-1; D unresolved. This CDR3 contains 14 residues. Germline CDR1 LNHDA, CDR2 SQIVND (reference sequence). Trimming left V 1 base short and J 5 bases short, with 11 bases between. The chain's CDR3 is CASSIGGSVTEAFF. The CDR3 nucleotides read TGTGCCAGTAGTATAGGGGGTTCGGTGACTGAAGCTTTCTTT.

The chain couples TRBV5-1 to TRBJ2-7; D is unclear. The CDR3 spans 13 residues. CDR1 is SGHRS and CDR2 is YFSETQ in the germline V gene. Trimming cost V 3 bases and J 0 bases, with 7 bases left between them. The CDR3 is CASSSLSSYEQYF. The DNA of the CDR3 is TGCGCCAGCAGCTCCCTGAGCTCCTACGAGCAGTACTTC.

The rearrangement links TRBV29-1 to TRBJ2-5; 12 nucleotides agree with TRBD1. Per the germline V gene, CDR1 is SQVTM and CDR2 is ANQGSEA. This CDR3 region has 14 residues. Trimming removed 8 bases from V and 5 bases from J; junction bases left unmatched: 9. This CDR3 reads CSTTGTGGGETQYF. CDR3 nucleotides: TGCAGCACGACCGGGACAGGGGGCGGGGAGACCCAGTACTTC.

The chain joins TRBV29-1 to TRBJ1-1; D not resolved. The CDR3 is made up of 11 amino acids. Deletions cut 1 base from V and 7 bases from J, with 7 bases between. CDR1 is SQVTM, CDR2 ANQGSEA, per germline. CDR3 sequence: CSVEGAHEAFF. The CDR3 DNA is TGCAGCGTTGAAGGGGCGCATGAAGCTTTCTTT. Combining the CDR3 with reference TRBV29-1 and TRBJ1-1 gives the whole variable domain SAVISQKPSRDICQRGTSLTIQCQVDSQVTMMFWYRQQPGQSLTLIATANQGSEATYESGFVIDKFPISRPNLTFSTLTVSNMSPEDSSIYLCSVEGAHEAFFGQGTRLTVV.

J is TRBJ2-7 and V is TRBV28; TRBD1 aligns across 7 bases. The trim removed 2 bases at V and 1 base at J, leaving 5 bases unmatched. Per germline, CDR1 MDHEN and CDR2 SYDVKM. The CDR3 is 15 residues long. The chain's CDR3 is CASSLPGTASYEQYF. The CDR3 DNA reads TGTGCCAGCAGTTTACCCGGGACAGCATCCTACGAGCAGTACTTC.

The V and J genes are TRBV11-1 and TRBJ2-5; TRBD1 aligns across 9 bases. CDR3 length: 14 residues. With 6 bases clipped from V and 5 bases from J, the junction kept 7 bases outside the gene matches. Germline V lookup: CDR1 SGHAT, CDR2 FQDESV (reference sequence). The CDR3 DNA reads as TGTGCCAGCAGGACCCCGGGACAGGGCGAGACCCAGTACTTC. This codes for CASRTPGQGETQYF.